A single sample is the source of the 13 T cell receptor beta chains below, sequenced in a study of blood T cell repertoires in COVID-19. Here immunoSEQ multiplex PCR was the method, and the copy in TCRdb shows in-frame clones only, minus some. The sample has about 110,000 clones; around three quarters are singletons. The sample comprised peripheral blood. The receptors stem from a woman aged 60-75 years with acute or convalescent COVID-19.

This clone has ten or more counts. V and J are TRBV30 and TRBJ2-2, with D maybe TRBD1 (5 bases). The CDR3 extends over 15 amino acids. The V gene lost 0 bases and the J gene lost 5 bases, with 13 bases spanning the gap. From germline, CDR1 is GTSNPN and CDR2 SVGIG (reference sequence). CDR3 in DNA: TGTGCCTGGAGTGTACTGGGGTCAGGGACCGGGGAGCTGTTTTTT. Protein sequence: CAWSVLGSGTGELFF.

This chain connects TRBV19 to TRBJ1-5; D possibly corresponds to TRBD1 (6 bases). V lost 6 bases to trimming and J lost 3 bases, with 9 bases between them. This CDR3 region has 13 residues. The V gene's germline CDR1 is LNHDA and CDR2 SQIVND (reference sequence). CDR3 protein: CASRTGFNQPQHF. The CDR3 region has the DNA TGTGCCAGTAGAACAGGGTTCAATCAGCCCCAGCATTTT.

The V call is TRBV14, the J call TRBJ1-2; TRBD1 might be the D (6 bases). CDR1 is SGHDN and CDR2 is FVKESK in the germline V gene. The CDR3 loop spans 16 amino acids. Trimming removed 0 bases from V and 8 bases from J, with 19 bases in between. CDR3 sequence (DNA): TGTGCCAGCAGCCAAGATGGAACAGGGCGGATGGAGGGCTACACCTTC. Protein: CASSQDGTGRMEGYTF. The full variable domain, in which reference TRBV14 and TRBJ1-2 provide the parts outside the CDR3, is EAGVTQFPSHSVIEKGQTVTLRCDPISGHDNLYWYRRVMGKEIKFLLHFVKESKQDESGMPNNRFLAERTGGTYSTLKVQPAELEDSGVYFCASSQDGTGRMEGYTFGSGTRLTVV.

This chain links TRBV6-5 with TRBJ1-2; D is ambiguous. Trimming left V 5 bases short and J 6 bases short, with 19 bases between. Germline V gene sequence: CDR1 MNHEY, CDR2 SVGAGI. This CDR3 contains 15 residues. In DNA, the CDR3 is TGTGCCAGCAGTACCGCTGGTAACGCCGGGGATGGCTACACCTTC. Amino acid sequence: CASSTAGNAGDGYTF.

The chain links TRBV9 to TRBJ2-1; TRBD2 matches 8 bases. The CDR3 consists of 16 residues. Unmatched junction bases numbered 3, after V lost 0 bases and J lost 1 base. Germline CDR1 reads SGDLS; CDR2 reads YYNGEE. The CDR3 sequence is CASSVEGGGSYNEQFF. CDR3 nucleotide sequence: TGTGCCAGCAGCGTAGAAGGCGGGGGGTCCTACAATGAGCAGTTCTTC.

The table lists this clone with a few counts. The chain is built from TRBV10-3 and TRBJ1-5; D is perhaps TRBD1 (5 bases). CDR1 is ENHRY and CDR2 is SYGVKD in the germline V gene. Trimming cost V 3 bases and J 7 bases, with 16 bases left between them. The CDR3 length is 15 residues. The CDR3 sequence: CAISDSDKGWQPQHF. The CDR3 nucleotides are TGTGCCATCAGTGACTCGGACAAAGGGTGGCAGCCCCAGCATTTT.

V is TRBV28 and J is TRBJ2-3; unclear D gene. The CDR3 runs 11 residues. Trimming removed 8 bases at V and 5 bases at J, with 8 bases between. Germline loops: CDR1 MDHEN, CDR2 SYDVKM. The CDR3 protein is CASLERDTQYF. CDR3 coding DNA: TGTGCCAGCTTAGAAAGAGATACGCAGTATTTT.

The chain joins TRBV7-2 to TRBJ2-7; possible D gene TRBD2, 6 bases. V was trimmed by 0 bases and J by 3 bases, leaving 12 bases between them. This CDR3 spans 15 amino acids. Germline loops: CDR1 SGHTA, CDR2 FQGNSA. This chain's CDR3 is CASSLAASGVYEQYF. The CDR3 DNA reads as TGTGCCAGCAGCTTAGCGGCTTCGGGGGTCTACGAGCAGTACTTC.

The chain joins TRBV7-2 to TRBJ2-7, with TRBD1 identical over 8 bases. There are 15 residues in the CDR3. The V gene end was trimmed by 3 bases and the J gene end by 1 base; junction bases not matched to a gene: 5. From germline, CDR1 is SGHTA and CDR2 FQGNSA. In nucleotides, the CDR3 is TGTGCCAGCAGCTTCGGATGGACAGGGTCCTACGAGCAGTACTTC. Translated: CASSFGWTGSYEQYF.

The chain couples TRBV19 to TRBJ2-7; the D gene is possibly TRBD1 (5 bases). CDR1 and CDR2 from the germline V gene are LNHDA and SQIVND (reference sequence). The CDR3 totals 12 residues. V gave up 8 bases and J gave up 2 bases, with 10 bases separating them. CDR3 sequence (DNA): TGTGCCAGTGTAGACAGAGCCTACGAGCAGTACTTC. Its protein is CASVDRAYEQYF.

V is TRBV23-1 and J is TRBJ1-4; D gene ambiguous. Being an ORF, TRBV23-1 has a function that is uncertain. With 3 bases removed from V and 11 bases from J, the gap between germline ends came to 10 bases. The CDR3 spans 12 residues. The CDR3 DNA sequence: TGCGCCAGCAGTCATCGACTCCCCAAACTGTTTTTT. This translates into CASSHRLPKLFF.

The chain carries TRBV28 and TRBJ1-5; 7 bases map to TRBD1. Germline loops: CDR1 MDHEN, CDR2 SYDVKM. CDR3 size: 17 residues. V shed 6 bases and J 1 base; nucleotides not matched to a gene: 12. CDR3 coding DNA: TGTGCCAGCAGATACCGACAGGGACGGGGGAGCAATCAGCCCCAGCATTTT. Translating it yields CASRYRQGRGSNQPQHF.

This chain connects TRBV20-1 to TRBJ1-1; D not resolved. V was cut by 1 base and J by 11 bases, with 11 bases left in between. The CDR3 is 11 residues long. Germline-derived CDR1 and CDR2 are DFQATT and SNEGSKA (reference sequence). CDR3 sequence reads: CSARVTGRAFF. The CDR3 DNA follows: TGCAGTGCTAGAGTGACCGGGAGGGCTTTCTTT.